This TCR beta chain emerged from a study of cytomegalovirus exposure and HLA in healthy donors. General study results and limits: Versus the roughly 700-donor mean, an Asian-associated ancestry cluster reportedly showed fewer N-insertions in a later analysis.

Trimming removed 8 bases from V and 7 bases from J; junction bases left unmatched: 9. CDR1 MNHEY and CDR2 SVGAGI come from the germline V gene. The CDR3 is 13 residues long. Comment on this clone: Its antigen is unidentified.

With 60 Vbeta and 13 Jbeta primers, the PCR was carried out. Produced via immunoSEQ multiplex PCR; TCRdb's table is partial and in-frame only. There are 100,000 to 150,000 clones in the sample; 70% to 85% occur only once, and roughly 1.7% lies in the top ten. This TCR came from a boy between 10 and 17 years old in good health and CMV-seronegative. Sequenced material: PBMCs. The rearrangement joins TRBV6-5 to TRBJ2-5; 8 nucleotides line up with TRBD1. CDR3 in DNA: TGTGCCAGCGGATCGCAGGGGGCGGGGACCCAGTACTTC. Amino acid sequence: CASGSQGAGTQYF.